This entry lists 10 T cell receptor beta chains sequenced from one sample in a study of regulatory dendritic cells for organ transplantation. These receptors lack a known antigen. Some clones are missing from TCRdb's copy, which holds only in-frame ones; the method was immunoSEQ multiplex PCR. This sample has around 21,000 clones; 85% occur once, and the top ten carry under 0.3%. CFSE-labeled sorted T cells met regulatory or mature dendritic cells for four to five days. Sequenced sample: naive CD4+ T cells from blood cultured with dendritic cells. Documented subset: CD45RA+ naive T cells. The receptors come from a human donor in good health.

The chain is built from TRBV6-5 and TRBJ1-4; D not resolved. The CDR3 loop spans 11 amino acids. Germline values: CDR1 MNHEY, CDR2 SVGAGI. The V gene lost 6 bases and the J gene lost 5 bases, with 4 bases spanning the gap. The CDR3 DNA reads TGTGCCAGCAGGGTAAATGAAAAACTGTTTTTT. It translates to CASRVNEKLFF.

J is TRBJ1-2 and V is TRBV28; tentative D call: TRBD1 (5 bases). Germline V gives CDR1 MDHEN, CDR2 SYDVKM. The CDR3 loop spans 16 amino acids. Between the trimmed V and J ends, which lost 6 bases and 0 bases, there was a span of 17 bases. The CDR3 protein is CASSREGLGTNYGYTF. The CDR3 DNA reads as TGTGCCAGCAGCAGGGAGGGCCTGGGGACTAACTATGGCTACACCTTC.

The chain links TRBV6-1 to TRBJ2-4, with TRBD1 matching over 10 bases. Germline lookup yields CDR1 MNHNS and CDR2 SASEGT. Unmatched junction bases numbered 9, after V lost 5 bases and J lost 8 bases. CDR3 size: 15 residues. The CDR3 DNA sequence: TGTGCCAGCAGTCGTGCCAGACAGGGGGCATACATTCAGTACTTC. Its protein is CASSRARQGAYIQYF.

This chain connects TRBV5-1 to TRBJ1-5, with TRBD1 matching 9 bases. The CDR3 is 15 amino acids. Unmatched junction bases numbered 7, after V lost 5 bases and J lost 4 bases. Germline values: CDR1 SGHRS, CDR2 YFSETQ. The CDR3 loop is CASSYDRGGNQPQHF. The CDR3 DNA sequence: TGCGCCAGCAGTTATGACAGGGGGGGAAATCAGCCCCAGCATTTT.

The rearrangement links TRBV4-2 to TRBJ2-3; 7 nucleotides align to TRBD2. CDR1 is LGHNA, CDR2 YNFKEQ, per germline. The trim removed 1 base at V and 3 bases at J, leaving 4 bases unmatched. The CDR3 extends over 15 amino acids. The CDR3: CASSQGRGMTDTQYF. The DNA of the CDR3 is TGTGCCAGCAGCCAAGGGCGGGGGATGACAGATACGCAGTATTTT.

The chain has TRBV18 and TRBJ2-2; 7 bases map to TRBD1. The CDR3 length is 15 residues. J lost 1 base, V lost 3 bases, and 2 bases had no gene match. Germline V gene sequence: CDR1 KGHSH, CDR2 LQKENI. CDR3 sequence reads: CASSPRTGNTGELFF. CDR3 sequence (DNA): TGTGCCAGCTCACCCAGGACAGGGAACACCGGGGAGCTGTTTTTT. The variable domain in full, with the rest retrieved from reference TRBV18 and TRBJ2-2, is NAGVMQNPRHLVRRRGQEARLRCSPMKGHSHVYWYRQLPEEGLKFMVYLQKENIIDESGMPKERFSAEFPKEGPSILRIQQVVRGDSAAYFCASSPRTGNTGELFFGEGSRLTVL.

V usage is TRBV18 and J usage is TRBJ2-7; TRBD2 is a possible D gene (6 bases). The CDR3 is 14 amino acids. Germline CDR1 is KGHSH and CDR2 is LQKENI. Trimming stripped 2 bases from V and 3 bases from J, with 11 bases between. The CDR3 reads CASSPTGLNYEQYF. CDR3 coding DNA: TGTGCCAGCTCACCAACCGGACTAAACTACGAGCAGTACTTC. The whole variable domain, remainder taken from reference TRBV18 and TRBJ2-7, is NAGVMQNPRHLVRRRGQEARLRCSPMKGHSHVYWYRQLPEEGLKFMVYLQKENIIDESGMPKERFSAEFPKEGPSILRIQQVVRGDSAAYFCASSPTGLNYEQYFGPGTRLTVT.

The rearrangement joins TRBV18 to TRBJ1-5; TRBD1 matches at 8 bases. V lost 3 bases to trimming and J lost 6 bases; unmatched junction nucleotides: 7. Germline CDR1 is KGHSH and CDR2 is LQKENI. This CDR3 is 15 amino acids long. CDR3 protein: CASSPDRVRGQPQHF. CDR3 bases: TGTGCCAGCTCACCGGACAGGGTGCGGGGTCAGCCCCAGCATTTT.

The table lists this clone with a count of one. V gene TRBV7-9 combines with J gene TRBJ1-2; possible D gene TRBD1, 5 bases. Germline lookup yields CDR1 SEHNR and CDR2 FQNEAQ (reference sequence). The V end lost 7 bases, the J end lost 9 bases, and 18 bases lay between the germline ends. This CDR3 has 13 amino acids. The CDR3 sequence: CASTTTGFESYTF. For the CDR3, the DNA is TGTGCCAGCACTACCACAGGCTTTGAGAGCTACACCTTC.

This chain connects TRBV5-5 to TRBJ2-7; 12 bases are shared with TRBD1. The V gene end was trimmed by 6 bases and the J gene end by 3 bases; junction bases not matched to a gene: 13. Germline V gives CDR1 SGHKS, CDR2 YYEKEE (reference sequence). The CDR3 loop spans 17 amino acids. CDR3 sequence: CASTWGPGTGGIYEQYF. CDR3 bases: TGTGCCAGCACTTGGGGACCCGGGACAGGGGGCATCTACGAGCAGTACTTC.